This T cell receptor beta chain stems from a study of CD8+ T cells in alopecia areata. RNA, once extracted, was reverse transcribed into cDNA for use as the sequencing template. Only in-frame clones appear in the TCRdb table, and some are missing; sequencing was by immunoSEQ multiplex PCR. The repertoire holds under 85,000 clones, with about half as singletons. Sampling of alopecia areata patients yielded lesional scalp punch biopsies as well as peripheral blood. V was trimmed by 0 bases and J by 4 bases, leaving 11 bases between them. CDR1 SGDLS and CDR2 YYNGEE come from the germline V gene. This CDR3 region has 14 residues.

The specimen comprised CD8+ T cells sorted from blood, sampled at week 0. This chain joins TRBV9 and TRBJ2-7, with TRBD1 as a possible D gene (6 bases). This receptor was identified in a human donor with alopecia areata. The CDR3 DNA sequence: TGTGCCAGCAGCGTAGGTGGACAGCCTTACGAGCAGTACTTC. As protein: CASSVGGQPYEQYF.